The clone carrying this T cell receptor (beta chain) has a single count. The antigen remains unidentified. The ends were cut back, 5 bases at V and 2 bases at J, with 12 bases in the middle. This CDR3 has 14 amino acids. The germline CDR1 and CDR2 sequences are SGHAT and FQDESV (reference sequence). These data are taken from a study of cytomegalovirus exposure and HLA in healthy donors. Whole-study findings and limits: Presence/absence analyses assumed roughly uniform sequencing depth across donors. Most likely, a cluster of highly shared sequence variants arose as a sequencing artifact. In vitro data verified a few CMV-associated chains as specific for CMV antigens. A later analysis linked a missense DCLRE1C variant to TCR beta V- and J-gene trimming.

The primer mix had 60 Vbeta and 13 Jbeta primers. Sequenced by immunoSEQ multiplex PCR; TCRdb stores in-frame clones only, minus some. The sample lists under 200,000 clones, approximately 70% occurring once. Sequenced material: PBMCs. The receptor's source is a woman in her 30s in good health and CMV-seronegative. The V gene is TRBV11-1, the J gene TRBJ2-5; D gene uncertain. The DNA for the CDR3 is TGTGCCAGCAGCATCCATGGCGGACAAGAGACCCAGTACTTC. Translated, it gives CASSIHGGQETQYF.